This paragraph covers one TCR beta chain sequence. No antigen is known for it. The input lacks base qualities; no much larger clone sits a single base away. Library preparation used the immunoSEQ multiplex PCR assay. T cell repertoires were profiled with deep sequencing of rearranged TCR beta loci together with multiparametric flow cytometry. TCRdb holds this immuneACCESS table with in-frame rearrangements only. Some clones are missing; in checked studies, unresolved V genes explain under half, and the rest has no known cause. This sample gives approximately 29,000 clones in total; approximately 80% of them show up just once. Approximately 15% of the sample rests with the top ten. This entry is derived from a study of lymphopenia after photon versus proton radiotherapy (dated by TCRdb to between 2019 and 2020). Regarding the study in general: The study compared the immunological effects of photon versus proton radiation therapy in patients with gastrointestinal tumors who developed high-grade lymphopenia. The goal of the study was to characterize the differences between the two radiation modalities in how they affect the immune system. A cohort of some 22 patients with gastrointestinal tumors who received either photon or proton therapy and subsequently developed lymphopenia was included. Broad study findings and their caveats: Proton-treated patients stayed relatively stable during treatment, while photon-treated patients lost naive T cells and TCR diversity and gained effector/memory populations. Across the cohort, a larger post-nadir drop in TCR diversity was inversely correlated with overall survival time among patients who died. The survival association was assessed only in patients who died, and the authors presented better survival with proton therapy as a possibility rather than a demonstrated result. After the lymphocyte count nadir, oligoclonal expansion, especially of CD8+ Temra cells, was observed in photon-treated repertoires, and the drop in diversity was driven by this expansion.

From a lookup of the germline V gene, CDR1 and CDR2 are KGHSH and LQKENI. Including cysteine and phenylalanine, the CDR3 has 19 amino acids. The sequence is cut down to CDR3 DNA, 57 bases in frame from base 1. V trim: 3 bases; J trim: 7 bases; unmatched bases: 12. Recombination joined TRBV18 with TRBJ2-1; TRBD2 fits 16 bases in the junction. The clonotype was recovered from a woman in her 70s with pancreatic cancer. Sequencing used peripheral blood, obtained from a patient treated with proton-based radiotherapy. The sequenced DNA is TGTGCCAGCTCACCTATCTCCGGGACTAGCGGGAGGGCCGGGAATGAGCAGTTCTTC. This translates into CASSPISGTSGRAGNEQFF.